What follows is one T cell receptor beta chain and its context. Unmatched junction bases numbered 6, after V lost 3 bases and J lost 6 bases. The CDR3 spans 15 residues. Germline assignment: CDR1 LNHDA and CDR2 SQIVND (reference sequence). The sample originates from a study of blood T cell repertoires in COVID-19. For the study at large: Acute and convalescent COVID-19 samples came from the United States, Italy and Spain.

Sequencing was performed with immunoSEQ multiplex PCR; in TCRdb, only in-frame clones are kept and a portion is missing. The repertoire holds around 67,000 clones, with 70% to 90% as singletons. The clonotype comes from a woman of 80 years or more with active or convalescent COVID-19. The chain recombines TRBV19 with TRBJ1-4; 8 bases align to TRBD1. The source material was peripheral blood. In nucleotides, the CDR3 is TGTGCCAGTAGTATCAGGCAGGGGGCTGATGAAAAACTGTTTTTT. It yields the protein CASSIRQGADEKLFF. The full variable domain, in which reference TRBV19 and TRBJ1-4 provide the parts outside the CDR3, is DGGITQSPKYLFRKEGQNVTLSCEQNLNHDAMYWYRQDPGQGLRLIYYSQIVNDFQKGDIAEGYSVSREKKESFPLTVTSAQKNPTAFYLCASSIRQGADEKLFFGSGTQLSVL.